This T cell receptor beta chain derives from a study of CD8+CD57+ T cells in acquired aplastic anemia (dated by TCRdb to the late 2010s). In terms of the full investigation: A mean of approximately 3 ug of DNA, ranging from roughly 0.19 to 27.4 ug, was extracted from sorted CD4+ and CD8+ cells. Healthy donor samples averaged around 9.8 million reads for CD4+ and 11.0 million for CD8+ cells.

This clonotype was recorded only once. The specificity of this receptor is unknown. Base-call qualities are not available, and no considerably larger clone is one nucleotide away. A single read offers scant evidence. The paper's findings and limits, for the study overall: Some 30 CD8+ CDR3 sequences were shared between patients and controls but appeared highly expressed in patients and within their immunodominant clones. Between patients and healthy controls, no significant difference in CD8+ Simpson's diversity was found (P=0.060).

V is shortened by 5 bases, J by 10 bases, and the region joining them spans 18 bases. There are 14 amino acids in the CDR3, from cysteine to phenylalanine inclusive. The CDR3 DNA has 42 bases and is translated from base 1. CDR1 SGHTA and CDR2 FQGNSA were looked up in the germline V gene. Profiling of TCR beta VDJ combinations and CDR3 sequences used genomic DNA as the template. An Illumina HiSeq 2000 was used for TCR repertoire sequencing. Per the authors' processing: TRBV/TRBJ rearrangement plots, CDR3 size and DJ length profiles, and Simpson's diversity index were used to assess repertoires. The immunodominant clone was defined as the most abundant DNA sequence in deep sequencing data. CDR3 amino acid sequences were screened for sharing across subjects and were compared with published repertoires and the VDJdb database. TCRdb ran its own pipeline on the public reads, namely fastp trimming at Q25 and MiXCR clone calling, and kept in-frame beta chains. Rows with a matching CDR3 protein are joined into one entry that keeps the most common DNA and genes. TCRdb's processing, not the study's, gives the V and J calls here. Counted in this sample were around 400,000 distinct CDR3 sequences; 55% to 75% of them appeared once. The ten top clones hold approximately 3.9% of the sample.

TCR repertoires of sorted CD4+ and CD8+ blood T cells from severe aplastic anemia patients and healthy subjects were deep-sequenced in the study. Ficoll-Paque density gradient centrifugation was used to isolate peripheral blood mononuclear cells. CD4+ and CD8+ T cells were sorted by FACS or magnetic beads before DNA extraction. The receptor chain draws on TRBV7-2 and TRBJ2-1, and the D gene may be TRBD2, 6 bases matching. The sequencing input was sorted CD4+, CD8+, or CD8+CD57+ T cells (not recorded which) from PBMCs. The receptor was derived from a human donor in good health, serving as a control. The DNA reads TGTGCCAGCAGCCCGGTCGTCGGGGGAGAAGAGCAGTTCTTC. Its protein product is CASSPVVGGEEQFF.